A single sample gave rise to the 7 T cell receptor beta chains below, sequenced in a study of blood T cell repertoires in COVID-19 (dated by TCRdb to 2018 to 2021). Library construction relied on the immunoSEQ multiplex PCR assay. This immuneACCESS table, as held by TCRdb, lists in-frame sequences with V and J called but not all clones. Of the missing ones, under half trace to an unresolved V gene in checked studies; the others have no known cause. For this sample there are about 76,000 clones; about 88% appear just once. The ten biggest clones cover about 8.9% of the sample. Sequencing was done on a sample of peripheral blood. The receptors shown here come from a human donor in a cohort sampled during active COVID-19.

The chain combines TRBV7-9 with TRBJ2-7; maybe TRBD1 (5 bases). In germline, CDR1 is SEHNR, CDR2 FQNEAQ (reference sequence). The CDR3 runs to 13 residues. Trimming pared 1 base from V and 6 bases from J, leaving 10 bases between. In DNA, the CDR3 is TGTGCCAGCAGCTTAGGCTATCAGGGCGAGCAGTACTTC. Its protein product is CASSLGYQGEQYF.

This rearrangement joins TRBV30 to TRBJ2-7; 14 nucleotides agree with TRBD2. CDR3 length: 15 amino acids. The trim removed 3 bases at V and 3 bases at J, leaving 4 bases unmatched. Germline-derived CDR1 and CDR2 are GTSNPN and SVGIG (reference sequence). The CDR3: CAWSEGLAGGYEQYF. The CDR3 DNA is TGTGCCTGGAGCGAAGGACTAGCGGGGGGCTACGAGCAGTACTTC.

Written as DNA, the CDR3 is TGTGCCAGCAGCTTAGTCTTCAAACAGACCTCTGGGGCCAACGTCCTGACTTTC. Residues: CASSLVFKQTSGANVLTF. The V gene is TRBV7-8, the J gene TRBJ2-6; no reliable D call. This CDR3 has 18 amino acids. V was pared by 1 base and J by 0 bases, with 13 bases between. Germline V CDR1 and CDR2: SGHVS, FQNEAQ.

V is TRBV12-3 or TRBV12-4 and J is TRBJ2-4; tentative D call: TRBD1 (5 bases). Trimming shortened V by 3 bases and J by 6 bases, and 6 bases separated the two germline ends. The CDR3 length is 12 residues. The CDR3 here is CASSFDRNIQYF. The CDR3 DNA reads TGTGCCAGCAGTTTCGACAGAAACATTCAGTACTTC.

The chain is built from TRBV7-9 and TRBJ1-2; D remains unclear. This CDR3 contains 12 residues. Germline CDR1 SEHNR, CDR2 FQNEAQ (reference sequence). V was clipped by 7 bases and J by 8 bases, with 14 bases between them. CDR3 in amino acids: CASMLVRGGYTF. The DNA of the CDR3 is TGTGCCAGCATGCTGGTCCGGGGAGGCTACACCTTC.

This clone was detected a few times. V is TRBV9 and J is TRBJ1-1; no clear D. The CDR3 has 14 residues. The germline V and J ends were trimmed by 0 bases and 1 base, with 7 bases remaining between them. Germline V CDR1 and CDR2: SGDLS, YYNGEE. The CDR3 coding sequence is TGTGCCAGCAGCGTAGGCGGGCGGAACACTGAAGCTTTCTTT. It translates to CASSVGGRNTEAFF.

V gene TRBV7-8 combines with J gene TRBJ2-1; TRBD2 aligns across 11 bases. Germline CDR1 and CDR2: SGHVS and FQNEAQ. The length of the CDR3 is 17 residues. The V gene end was trimmed by 1 base and the J gene end by 2 bases; junction bases not matched to a gene: 4. CDR3 amino acids: CASSLGLAGGPYNEQFF. In DNA form, the CDR3 reads TGTGCCAGCAGCTTAGGGCTAGCGGGAGGTCCCTACAATGAGCAGTTCTTC.